This T cell receptor (beta chain) was identified in a study of CD8 T cells in Susac syndrome. Random hexamers were used to reverse transcribe about 0.45 to 1 ug of RNA. TCRdb re-called the immunoSEQ multiplex PCR reads with MiXCR, one entry per CDR3 protein. The sample shows approximately 220,000 distinct CDR3 sequences, approximately 90% of them seen only once. Germline CDR1 LGHNA, CDR2 YSLEER. CDR3 length equals 17 residues. The trim removed 0 bases at V and 3 bases at J, leaving 7 bases unmatched. The TCR sequence derives from a human donor with multiple sclerosis. The chain recombines TRBV4-3 with TRBJ2-1; the match to TRBD2 covers 8 bases. The sample taken for sequencing was CD8+ T cells from PBMCs. DNA for the CDR3: TGCGCCAGCAGCCAAGACAGGGAACGGGAGGGCTACAATGAGCAGTTCTTC. Its translation is CASSQDREREGYNEQFF.